This entry lists 15 T cell receptor beta chains sequenced from one sample in a study of identical twins. TCRdb analysed the 5' RACE reads with MiXCR anew, one entry per CDR3 protein. The profile covers 1.5 million to 2 million distinct CDR3 sequences, with under 35% appearing a single time and about 0.3% taken by the ten largest. The sample taken for sequencing was cord blood. These receptors were collected from a newborn girl in good health.

This chain joins TRBV20-1 and TRBJ2-5, with 7 nucleotides matching TRBD2. This CDR3 spans 12 amino acids. CDR1 DFQATT and CDR2 SNEGSKA come from the germline V gene (reference sequence). Trimming cost V 5 bases and J 11 bases; bases outside gene matches: 11. CDR3 nucleotide sequence: TGCAGTGCTCACCCCGGGAGGAATGAGCAGTACTTC. Translating it yields CSAHPGRNEQYF.

The V and J genes are TRBV27 and TRBJ1-2; a weak D match, TRBD1 (6 bases). This CDR3 has 13 residues. Between the trimmed V and J ends, which lost 4 bases and 7 bases, there was a span of 13 bases. Germline V gene lookup returns CDR1 MNHEY and CDR2 SMNVEV (reference sequence). CDR3 loop: CASSSQGLGGYTF. As DNA, the CDR3 is TGTGCCAGCAGTTCACAGGGACTAGGTGGCTACACCTTC.

The chain has TRBV3-1 and TRBJ2-5; 7 bases match TRBD2. The CDR3 extends over 15 amino acids. V was clipped by 3 bases and J by 4 bases; unmatched bases: 8. CDR1 and CDR2 from the germline V gene are LGHDT and YNNKEL (reference sequence). CDR3 DNA sequence: TGTGCCAGCAGCCAGCCCGCGGTAGCGGGAGAGACCCAGTACTTC. Translation gives CASSQPAVAGETQYF.

This sequence joins TRBV10-3 and TRBJ2-7, with TRBD1 identical over 8 bases. Looked up from germline, CDR1 is ENHRY and CDR2 is SYGVKD. After removal of 5 bases from V and 4 bases from J, the junction contained 7 bases not matched to a gene. CDR3 length: 14 residues. The CDR3 here is CAISSPGQVYEQYF. CDR3 bases: TGTGCCATCAGTTCTCCGGGACAGGTATACGAGCAGTACTTC.

This clonotype has only a few counts. The chain combines TRBV20-1 with TRBJ2-1; no clear D. V lost 3 bases and J 0 bases, leaving 12 bases between the germline ends. Per germline, CDR1 DFQATT and CDR2 SNEGSKA (reference sequence). CDR3 length equals 15 residues. CDR3 coding DNA: TGCAGTGCTAGTCCTACCCCTAACTCCTACAATGAGCAGTTCTTC. Amino acids: CSASPTPNSYNEQFF.

With respect to this clonotype: One junction end disagrees with the germline gene, perhaps due to a read error. V is TRBV10-2 and J is TRBJ2-3; a possible D gene is TRBD1 (6 bases). Per germline, CDR1 WSHSY and CDR2 SAAADI. The CDR3 is 19 residues long. For the CDR3, the DNA is TGCGCCAGCAGTGAGTCGGTAATTTTGAGGGGGTTGAGCACAGGTACGCAGTATTTT. Amino acids: CASSESVILRGLSTGTQYF.

This clonotype was observed a few times. J is TRBJ1-1 and V is TRBV4-1, with D possibly being TRBD1 (5 bases). The CDR3 sequence is 17 residues long. The V and J ends lost 5 bases and 0 bases respectively, with 19 bases between them. Germline lookup yields CDR1 MGHRA and CDR2 YSYEKL. The DNA for the CDR3 is TGCGCCAGCAGCTTCACGGCAGGGATCCCCTTGAACACTGAAGCTTTCTTT. It encodes CASSFTAGIPLNTEAFF.

In this sample, this clonotype turned up many times. The chain recombines TRBV12-5 with TRBJ2-3; the match to TRBD1 covers 8 bases. CDR1 is LGHNT, CDR2 FRNRAP, per germline. The CDR3 has 14 residues. Trimming removed 5 bases from V and 5 bases from J; junction bases left unmatched: 6. The CDR3 coding sequence is TGTGCTAGTGGTCTAGGACAGGGAAGAGATACGCAGTATTTT. Translation: CASGLGQGRDTQYF. Combining the CDR3 with reference TRBV12-5 and TRBJ2-3 gives the whole variable domain DARVTQTPRHKVTEMGQEVTMRCQPILGHNTVFWYRQTMMQGLELLAYFRNRAPLDDSGMPKDRFSAEMPDATLATLKIQPSEPRDSAVYFCASGLGQGRDTQYFGPGTRLTVL.

This clonotype was counted only a few times. V usage is TRBV6-2 or TRBV6-3 and J usage is TRBJ1-2; D is ambiguous. Germline CDR1 reads MNHEY; CDR2 reads SVGEGT. This CDR3 spans 11 amino acids. Trimming took off 8 bases at V and 4 bases at J, with 8 bases between the two ends. CDR3 region: CASQYSYGYTF. The CDR3, as DNA: TGTGCCAGCCAATACAGCTATGGCTACACCTTC.

This clonotype was recorded once. The chain recombines TRBV20-1 with TRBJ2-1, with a tentative D call TRBD2 (6 bases). The V and J ends lost 0 bases and 13 bases respectively, with 22 bases between them. Germline V lookup: CDR1 DFQATT, CDR2 SNEGSKA (reference sequence). This CDR3 has 15 amino acids. CDR3 nucleotide sequence: TGCAGTGCTAGAGATCTGCGGGGAGCTCAAGAGACCCAGTTCTTC. Translated, it gives CSARDLRGAQETQFF.

This clonotype has more than one count but fewer than ten. The chain uses TRBV9 and TRBJ1-2; 8 bases match TRBD1. CDR1 SGDLS and CDR2 YYNGEE come from the germline V gene. V lost 2 bases and J lost 5; bases outside the gene matches: 8. This CDR3 is 15 amino acids long. This CDR3 reads CASSVSTGTGYGYTF. CDR3 DNA sequence: TGTGCCAGCAGCGTTTCTACCGGGACAGGTTATGGCTACACCTTC. Full variable domain (remainder filled in from reference TRBV9 and TRBJ1-2): DSGVTQTPKHLITATGQRVTLRCSPRSGDLSVYWYQQSLDQGLQFLIQYYNGEERAKGNILERFSAQQFPDLHSELNLSSLELGDSALYFCASSVSTGTGYGYTFGSGTRLTVV.

The rearrangement joins TRBV7-9 to TRBJ1-2, with a tentative D call TRBD1 (6 bases). This CDR3 has 16 amino acids. Trimming stripped 0 bases from V and 5 bases from J, with 16 bases between. Germline V lookup: CDR1 SEHNR, CDR2 FQNEAQ (reference sequence). Written as DNA, the CDR3 is TGTGCCAGCAGCTTAGCGGGGGGGCGGATGACTTATGGCTACACCTTC. Translated, it gives CASSLAGGRMTYGYTF. Variable domain in full (rest from reference TRBV7-9 and TRBJ1-2): DTGVSQNPRHKITKRGQNVTFRCDPISEHNRLYWYRQTLGQGPEFLTYFQNEAQLEKSRLLSDRFSAERPKGSFSTLEIQRTEQGDSAMYLCASSLAGGRMTYGYTFGSGTRLTVV.

The chain is built from TRBV27 and TRBJ1-1, with unresolved D. This CDR3 comprises 13 residues. Between the trimmed V and J ends, which lost 0 bases and 2 bases, there was a span of 4 bases. The V gene's germline CDR1 is MNHEY and CDR2 SMNVEV (reference sequence). CDR3 sequence reads: CASSLSHNTEAFF. CDR3 nucleotides: TGTGCCAGCAGTTTATCGCATAACACTGAAGCTTTCTTT.

V and J are TRBV10-3 and TRBJ2-3; 9 bases align to TRBD2. The CDR3 runs 14 residues. The J segment lost 5 bases and the V segment lost 8 bases, leaving 8 bases of the junction unmatched. Per the germline V gene, CDR1 is ENHRY and CDR2 is SYGVKD. DNA of the CDR3: TGTGCCATCCACGGCCTAGCGGGAAAAGATACGCAGTATTTT. Translating gives CAIHGLAGKDTQYF.

The V gene is TRBV20-1, the J gene TRBJ2-1; D remains unclear. CDR3 length: 14 residues. V was cut by 3 bases and J by 1 base, with 10 bases left in between. The germline V gene has CDR1 DFQATT and CDR2 SNEGSKA (reference sequence). The chain's CDR3 is CSARVGRSYNEQFF. DNA for the CDR3: TGCAGTGCTAGGGTAGGACGATCCTACAATGAGCAGTTCTTC.